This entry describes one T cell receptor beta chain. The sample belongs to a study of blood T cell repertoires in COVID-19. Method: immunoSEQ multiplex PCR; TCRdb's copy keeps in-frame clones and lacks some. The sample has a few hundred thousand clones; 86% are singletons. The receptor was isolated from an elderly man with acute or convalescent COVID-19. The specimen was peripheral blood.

CDR3 nucleotide sequence: TGTGCCAGCAGCTCGGGGTCGGGGACCGGGGAGCTGTTTTTT. Encoded protein: CASSSGSGTGELFF. This sequence joins TRBV7-2 and TRBJ2-2, with TRBD2 as a possible D gene (5 bases). Germline CDR1 reads SGHTA; CDR2 reads FQGNSA. Trimming left V 4 bases short and J 5 bases short, with 11 bases between. This CDR3 contains 14 residues.